This is a list of T cell receptor beta chains from one sample in a study of cytomegalovirus exposure and HLA in healthy donors. The data were produced by immunoSEQ multiplex PCR, yet TCRdb's version contains in-frame clones alone and is incomplete. The sample has 100,000 to 150,000 clones, roughly 78% seen once; the top ten hold 5% to 6.5%. The sequenced sample consisted of PBMCs. The source is a man aged 30 to 39 in good health and CMV-seronegative. Both conserved end residues are part of each CDR3. The order of the fields is J gene, CDR3 length, D gene, clone size, V gene, CDR3 protein, CDR3 DNA. The D gene is left open where the match is weak. Size values are once, few and many counts, or a class for expanded clones, and some rows have none.

>TRBJ1-2|14|TRBD1|NA|TRBV4-2
CASRGDRESNGYTF
TGTGCCAGCAGGGGGGACAGGGAGAGTAATGGCTACACCTTC
>TRBJ1-1|10|NA|NA|TRBV20-1
CSGQQGGAFF
TGCAGTGGTCAGCAAGGGGGAGCTTTCTTT
>TRBJ2-3|11|NA|NA|TRBV5-1
CASSGGNTQYF
TGCGCCAGCAGTGGAGGGAATACGCAGTATTTT
>TRBJ1-1|14|NA|NA|TRBV5-1
CASSLGQMNTEAFF
TGCGCCAGCAGCTTGGGCCAGATGAACACTGAAGCTTTCTTT
>TRBJ2-2|14|NA|NA|TRBV7-9
CASSLQGNTGELFF
TGTGCCAGCAGCCTACAGGGGAACACCGGGGAGCTGTTTTTT
>TRBJ2-3|14|NA|NA|TRBV5-1
CASRPHRDTDTQYF
TGCGCCAGCAGACCACACAGGGACACAGATACGCAGTATTTT
>TRBJ2-3|17|TRBD2|once|TRBV18
CASSPLTSGSNTDTQYF
TGTGCCAGCTCACCTCTAACTAGCGGGTCCAACACAGATACGCAGTATTTT
>TRBJ2-7|15|NA|NA|TRBV2
CASNMVGTSTYEQYF
TGTGCCAGCAACATGGTCGGGACAAGTACCTACGAGCAGTACTTC
>TRBJ2-3|15|NA|NA|TRBV11-2
CASSPLGQGTDTQYF
TGTGCCAGCAGTCCCCTGGGGCAGGGGACAGATACGCAGTATTTT
>TRBJ1-5|13|TRBD1|NA|TRBV29-1
CSVVDRGDQPQHF
TGCAGCGTTGTCGACAGGGGGGATCAGCCCCAGCATTTT
>TRBJ2-3|16|TRBD1|NA|TRBV7-9
CASSWGDRGTTDTQYF
TGTGCCAGCAGCTGGGGGGACAGGGGAACTACAGATACGCAGTATTTT
>TRBJ1-1|15|NA|NA|TRBV9
CASSPPQGSFTEAFF
TGTGCCAGCAGCCCACCACAGGGTTCCTTCACTGAAGCTTTCTTT
>TRBJ2-3|15|TRBD2|NA|TRBV7-2
CASSDAPTSAGTQYF
TGTGCCAGCAGCGACGCACCTACTAGCGCGGGTACGCAGTATTTT
>TRBJ2-3|16|NA|once|TRBV28
CASSSPGWLNTDTQYF
TGTGCCAGCAGCTCCCCGGGGTGGCTAAACACAGATACGCAGTATTTT
>TRBJ1-4|13|NA|few|TRBV10-3
CATRAPTNEKLFF
TGTGCCACCAGGGCCCCAACTAATGAAAAACTGTTTTTT
>TRBJ2-7|16|TRBD1|NA|TRBV2
CASRGPRDRGSYEQYF
TGTGCCAGCAGGGGCCCCCGGGACAGGGGCTCCTACGAGCAGTACTTC
>TRBJ2-2|16|NA|NA|TRBV5-4
CASSAKTRLNTGELFF
TGTGCCAGCAGCGCCAAAACTAGGCTGAACACCGGGGAGCTGTTTTTT
>TRBJ2-2|16|TRBD2|NA|TRBV11-2
CASSLRSSGGTGELFF
TGTGCCAGCAGCTTACGCTCCAGCGGGGGCACCGGGGAGCTGTTTTTT
>TRBJ2-7|13|NA|NA|TRBV4-1
CASSQDLEGQQYF
TGCGCCAGCAGCCAAGATCTCGAGGGCCAGCAGTACTTC
>TRBJ2-3|16|TRBD2|NA|TRBV4-2
CASSQGAGGPGDTQYF
TGTGCCAGCAGCCAAGGAGCGGGGGGGCCGGGAGATACGCAGTATTTT
>TRBJ2-6|16|NA|few|TRBV5-5
CASSLYGVSGANVLTF
TGTGCCAGCAGCTTGTACGGAGTTTCTGGGGCCAACGTCCTGACTTTC
>TRBJ2-1|16|TRBD2|NA|TRBV5-1
CASSSIAGVAYNEQFF
TGCGCCAGCAGCTCCATAGCGGGAGTAGCCTACAATGAGCAGTTCTTC
>TRBJ2-7|14|NA|NA|TRBV7-6
CASSLERGPYEQYF
TGTGCCAGCAGCCTGGAGCGAGGTCCCTACGAGCAGTACTTC
>TRBJ2-1|15|TRBD1|NA|TRBV27
CASSSRQGPSPEQFF
TGTGCCAGCAGTTCCCGACAGGGCCCTTCCCCTGAGCAGTTCTTC
>TRBJ1-1|12|NA|once|TRBV19
CASKGGNAEAFF
TGTGCCAGTAAGGGCGGGAACGCTGAAGCTTTCTTT
>TRBJ2-3|15|TRBD2|NA|TRBV9
CASTAGTSGTDTQYF
TGTGCCAGCACAGCCGGGACTAGCGGGACAGATACGCAGTATTTT
>TRBJ2-7|11|NA|NA|TRBV30
CAWSRDYEQYF
TGTGCCTGGAGCCGCGACTACGAGCAGTACTTC
>TRBJ2-3|14|TRBD2|once|TRBV2
CASSRLAGLDTQYF
TGTGCCAGCAGTCGACTAGCGGGGTTGGATACGCAGTATTTT
>TRBJ1-1|14|TRBD1|NA|TRBV2
CASIRQGGNTEAFF
TGTGCCAGCATACGACAGGGAGGGAACACTGAAGCTTTCTTT
>TRBJ2-5|13|TRBD2|NA|TRBV2
CASSEQTSGTQYF
TGTGCCAGCAGTGAACAGACTAGCGGGACCCAGTACTTC
>TRBJ1-1|14|TRBD1|NA|TRBV19
CASRVRGRNTEAFF
TGTGCCAGTAGGGTCAGGGGGAGGAACACTGAAGCTTTCTTT